The entry below gives a single T cell receptor (beta chain) sequence along with its context. CDR1 is SGHVS, CDR2 FQNEAQ, per germline. The J segment lost 0 bases and the V segment lost 5 bases, leaving 3 bases of the junction unmatched. There are 14 residues in the CDR3. The entry originates in a study of cytomegalovirus exposure and HLA in healthy donors. The PCR used 60 Vbeta and 13 Jbeta primers. The assay was immunoSEQ multiplex PCR, and TCRdb's table has in-frame clones only and misses some. The data contain roughly 180,000 clones, 79% of them singletons. This TCR was sampled from a girl under 18 in good health and CMV-seropositive. Material: PBMCs. This sequence joins TRBV7-8 and TRBJ2-5; 7 positions match TRBD1. The chain's CDR3 is CASSRQGDQETQYF. In DNA, the CDR3 is TGTGCCAGCAGCCGGCAGGGGGACCAAGAGACCCAGTACTTC.